Listed below are T cell receptor beta chains from one sample, sequenced in a study of somatic mutations in cytotoxic T cells in rheumatoid arthritis. Sequenced by immunoSEQ multiplex PCR; TCRdb stores in-frame clones only, minus some. Of about 23,000 clones listed, roughly 80% are singletons. Material: CD8+ T cells sorted from blood. The source is an adult with rheumatoid arthritis. The CDR3 runs from the conserved cysteine through the conserved F or W. The order of the fields is D gene, clone size, J gene, V gene, CDR3 protein, CDR3 DNA. A D gene is named only where the DNA matches it firmly. Only part of the rows carry a size: once, few, many, or a class if the clone is expanded.

>NA|once|TRBJ2-7|TRBV11-2
CASSLDRGYEQYF
TGTGCCAGCAGCTTAGATCGAGGCTACGAGCAGTACTTC
>NA|NA|TRBJ1-5|TRBV6-1
CASSERAGWGGSNQPQHF
TGTGCCAGCAGTGAAAGAGCAGGGTGGGGGGGGAGCAATCAGCCCCAGCATTTT
>TRBD2|NA|TRBJ2-1|TRBV18
CASSPSTTSGGGTDEQFF
TGTGCCAGCTCACCATCAACGACTAGCGGGGGTGGTACCGATGAGCAGTTCTTC
>NA|NA|TRBJ2-2|TRBV10-2
CASSGTIDTTNTGELFF
TGCGCCAGCAGTGGGACTATCGACACCACAAACACCGGGGAGCTGTTTTTT
>NA|once|TRBJ2-7|TRBV4-2
CASSQVFPGEQYF
TGTGCCAGCAGCCAAGTTTTTCCTGGGGAGCAGTACTTC
>NA|NA|TRBJ2-3|TRBV10-3
CAISWTTPPTDTQYF
TGTGCCATCTCCTGGACAACCCCGCCAACAGATACGCAGTATTTT
>NA|NA|TRBJ2-6|TRBV6-1
CASSDGDSGANVLTF
TGTGCCAGCAGTGACGGGGACTCTGGGGCCAACGTCCTGACTTTC
>TRBD2|NA|TRBJ2-3|TRBV9
CASSPLAGAVTDTQYF
TGTGCCAGCAGCCCTTTAGCGGGGGCCGTCACAGATACGCAGTATTTT
>NA|NA|TRBJ2-7|TRBV6-1
CASSGLGQAYEQYF
TGTGCCAGCAGTGGCCTGGGGCAGGCCTACGAGCAGTACTTC
>NA|NA|TRBJ1-6|TRBV15
CATSRALGARDSPLHF
TGTGCCACCAGCAGAGCACTGGGGGCTAGGGATTCACCCCTCCACTTT
>NA|NA|TRBJ2-7|TRBV6-1
CASSEPQEQYF
TGTGCCAGCAGTGAGCCTCAGGAGCAGTACTTC
>NA|NA|TRBJ2-3|TRBV5-1
CASSLVIDTDTQYF
TGCGCCAGCAGCTTGGTGATCGACACAGATACGCAGTATTTT
>TRBD1|few|TRBJ2-1|TRBV14
CASSYTATGYNEQFF
TGTGCCAGCAGCTACACCGCGACAGGGTACAATGAGCAGTTCTTC
>TRBD2|NA|TRBJ2-7|TRBV27
CASSFGAGERSYEQYF
TGTGCCAGCAGTTTTGGGGCGGGGGAGCGGAGCTACGAGCAGTACTTC
>NA|NA|TRBJ1-5|TRBV27
CASSLDGSGPQHF
TGTGCCAGCAGTCTCGACGGTTCGGGGCCCCAGCATTTT
>TRBD1|NA|TRBJ2-5|TRBV7-2
CASSPGTGGDGETQYF
TGTGCCAGCAGCCCAGGGACAGGGGGCGACGGAGAGACCCAGTACTTC
>TRBD1|few|TRBJ1-2|TRBV27
CASSLSLTGKGGYTF
TGTGCCAGCAGTTTATCATTGACAGGGAAGGGTGGCTACACCTTC
>NA|NA|TRBJ1-6|TRBV6-5
CASSPGLNSPLHF
TGTGCCAGCAGCCCCGGACTCAATTCACCCCTCCACTTT
>NA|NA|TRBJ1-1|TRBV11-2
CASSLAAALNTEAFF
TGTGCCAGCAGCTTGGCAGCGGCCCTGAACACTGAAGCTTTCTTT
>NA|NA|TRBJ1-1|TRBV7-9
CASSLAQMNTEAFF
TGTGCCAGCAGCTTAGCCCAGATGAACACTGAAGCTTTCTTT
>NA|few|TRBJ1-6|TRBV27
CASSPPNSPLHF
TGTGCCAGCAGTCCGCCGAATTCACCCCTCCACTTT
>TRBD1|NA|TRBJ1-4|TRBV9
CASSVQQGTNEKLFF
TGTGCCAGCAGCGTTCAACAGGGGACTAATGAAAAACTGTTTTTT
>NA|NA|TRBJ1-2|TRBV7-9
CASRNLETANYGYTF
TGTGCCAGCCGTAACTTGGAGACAGCTAACTATGGCTACACCTTC
>NA|NA|TRBJ1-1|TRBV14
CASSPYREMNTEAFF
TGTGCCAGCAGCCCTTACAGGGAAATGAACACTGAAGCTTTCTTT
>NA|few|TRBJ2-3|TRBV9
CASSVGGHTQYF
TGTGCCAGCAGCGTTGGGGGGCATACGCAGTATTTT
>NA|few|TRBJ2-7|TRBV2
CASKGGTYEQYF
TGTGCCAGCAAGGGCGGAACCTACGAGCAGTACTTC
>NA|NA|TRBJ2-7|TRBV6-5
CASSYSIIPYEQYF
TGTGCCAGCAGTTACTCGATAATTCCGTACGAGCAGTACTTC
>NA|NA|TRBJ1-1|TRBV5-1
CASSLGLSEAFF
TGCGCCAGCAGCTTGGGTTTGTCCGAAGCTTTCTTT
>TRBD1|NA|TRBJ2-1|TRBV11-2
CASSLGGTGGYNEQFF
TGTGCCAGCAGCTTAGGAGGGACAGGGGGCTACAATGAGCAGTTCTTC
>NA|few|TRBJ2-7|TRBV27
CASSPGTLSSYEQYF
TGTGCCAGCAGTCCCGGGACATTGAGCTCCTACGAGCAGTACTTC
>NA|NA|TRBJ1-6|TRBV4-2
CASSQEASAGNSPLHF
TGTGCCAGCAGCCAGGAGGCCAGCGCGGGTAATTCACCCCTCCACTTT
>NA|NA|TRBJ2-6|TRBV4-3
CASSQDPTGGANVLTF
TGCGCCAGCAGCCAAGATCCCACAGGGGGGGCCAACGTCCTGACTTTC